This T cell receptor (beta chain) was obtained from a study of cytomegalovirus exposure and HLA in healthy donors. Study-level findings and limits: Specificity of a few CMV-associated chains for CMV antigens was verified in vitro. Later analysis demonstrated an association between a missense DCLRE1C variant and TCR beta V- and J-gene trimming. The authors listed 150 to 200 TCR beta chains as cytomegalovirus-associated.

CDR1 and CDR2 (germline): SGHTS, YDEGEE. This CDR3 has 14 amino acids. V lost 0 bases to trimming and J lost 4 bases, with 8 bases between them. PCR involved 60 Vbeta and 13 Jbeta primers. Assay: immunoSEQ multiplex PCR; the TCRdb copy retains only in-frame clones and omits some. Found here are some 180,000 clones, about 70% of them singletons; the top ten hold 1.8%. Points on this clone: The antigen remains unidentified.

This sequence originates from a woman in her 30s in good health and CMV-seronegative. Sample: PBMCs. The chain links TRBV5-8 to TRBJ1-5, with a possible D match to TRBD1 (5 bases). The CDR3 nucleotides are TGTGCCAGCAGCTTGGAAGGGGCGAATCAGCCCCAGCATTTT. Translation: CASSLEGANQPQHF.